One and the same sample provided the 5 T cell receptor beta chains below, sequenced in a study of blood T cells in healthy people across ages. It was with a sample-barcoded 5' primer and a J-beta primer mix that a second PCR of roughly 7 to 12 cycles was run. TCRdb analysed the 5' RACE reads with MiXCR anew, one entry per CDR3 protein. Here the sample spans approximately 670,000 distinct CDR3 sequences, 40% to 50% being singletons. The specimen sequenced was blood. The receptors originated from an older man in good health.

Of note for this clonotype: This could be a read error, since a much larger clone is one nucleotide away. DNA of the CDR3: TGCAGTGCTAGCGACAGGGCCCAGGCAAAGCATTTT. Amino acids: CSASDRAQAKHF. The gene calls are TRBV20-1 and TRBJ1-5, with 7 bases that match TRBD1. The germline gives CDR1 DFQATT, CDR2 SNEGSKA (reference sequence). Trimming at V came to 3 bases and at J to 14 bases, leaving 10 bases not matched to a gene. This CDR3 is 12 amino acids long.

The rearrangement joins TRBV27 to TRBJ2-7, with D hard to call. This CDR3 has 13 residues. Germline assignment: CDR1 MNHEY and CDR2 SMNVEV (reference sequence). Trimming stripped 6 bases from V and 0 bases from J, with 9 bases between. As DNA, the CDR3 is TGTGCCAGCAGCAGATGGGGCTCCTACGAGCAGTACTTC. Translated: CASSRWGSYEQYF.

The rearrangement links TRBV6-5 to TRBJ1-5; possibly TRBD1 for D (5 bases). From germline, CDR1 is MNHEY and CDR2 SVGAGI. The CDR3 extends over 14 amino acids. Trimming left V 8 bases short and J 5 bases short, with 16 bases between. CDR3 DNA: TGTGCCAGCGGCCGGGGGGTAAGGGATCAGCCCCAGCATTTT. It encodes CASGRGVRDQPQHF.

CDR3 sequence (DNA): TGTGCCAGCAGCCGATACCTAGCGGGAGCAGATACGCAGTATTTT. Translated: CASSRYLAGADTQYF. The V gene is TRBV6-1, the J gene TRBJ2-3; TRBD2 agrees at 10 bases. The CDR3 covers 15 residues. The J segment lost 4 bases and the V segment lost 6 bases, leaving 7 bases of the junction unmatched. Looked up from germline, CDR1 is MNHNS and CDR2 is SASEGT.

Comments on this clonotype: A much larger clone lies a single base off, so this may be a read error. This chain uses TRBV29-1 with TRBJ2-4, with 10 bases identical to TRBD1. The J call is doubtful: the DNA matches TRBJ2-7 better. This CDR3 spans 15 amino acids. Germline values: CDR1 SQVTM, CDR2 ANQGSEA. In DNA form, the CDR3 reads TGCAGCGTTGAAAGACAGGGGGCCAAGACCTACGAGCAGTACTTC. It translates to CSVERQGAKTYEQYF.